This TCR beta chain was observed in a study of shared clonotypes between healthy human individuals. Study as a whole: The plates for each donor numbered three CD4 naive, three CD4 memory, two CD8 naive and one CD8 memory.

Data came from immunoSEQ multiplex PCR; TCRdb stores just in-frame clones and leaves some out. Here the sample spans approximately 1.5 million clones, approximately 98.5% being singletons. CDR1 is SGHDN and CDR2 is FVKESK in the germline V gene. The CDR3 is 16 amino acids. V lost 0 bases, J lost 3 bases, and 14 bases lay in between. With regard to this clone: Its antigen remains unidentified.

The study's findings and limits: Genetic and exposure-history diversity was limited by the small donor number.

The source is a man in his thirties or forties in good health. The sequencing input was naive CD4+ T cells sorted from blood. Subset noted: CD45RA+ positively selected. This chain joins TRBV14 and TRBJ2-5; D is uncertain. As DNA, the CDR3 is TGTGCCAGCAGCCAAGATCATTGGGCCATAAAAGAGACCCAGTACTTC. This sequence encodes CASSQDHWAIKETQYF.